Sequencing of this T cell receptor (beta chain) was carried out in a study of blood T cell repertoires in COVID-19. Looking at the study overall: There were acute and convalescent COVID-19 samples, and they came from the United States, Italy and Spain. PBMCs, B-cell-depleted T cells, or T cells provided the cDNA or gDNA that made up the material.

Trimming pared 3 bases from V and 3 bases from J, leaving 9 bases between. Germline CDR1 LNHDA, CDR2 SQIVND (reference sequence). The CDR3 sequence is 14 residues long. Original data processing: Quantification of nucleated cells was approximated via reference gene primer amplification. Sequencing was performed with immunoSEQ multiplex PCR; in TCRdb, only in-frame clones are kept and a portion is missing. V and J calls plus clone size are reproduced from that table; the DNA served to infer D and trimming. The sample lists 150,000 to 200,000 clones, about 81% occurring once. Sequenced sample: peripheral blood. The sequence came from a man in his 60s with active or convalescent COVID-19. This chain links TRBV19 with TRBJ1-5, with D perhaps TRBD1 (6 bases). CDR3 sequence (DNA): TGTGCCAGTAGTATCAACAGGGACAATCAGCCCCAGCATTTT. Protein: CASSINRDNQPQHF.